These 9 T cell receptor beta chains came from one sample sequenced in a study of beta chain features in type 1 diabetes. Study conclusions and caveats: When Type 1 diabetes patients were examined, their TCRB CDR3s proved moderately but significantly shorter in all four CD4+ subsets.

These receptors are not linked to any known antigen. All of the isolated RNA was reverse transcribed, so expressed TCRB transcripts were sequenced. Measured with immunoSEQ multiplex PCR; TCRdb has only the in-frame clones, and not every one. Among 50,000 or so clones listed, 42% were seen once. The sequenced material came from Tregs from blood. These receptors all come from a man between 25 and 39 years old with type 1 diabetes.

This clone was detected a few times. V usage is TRBV7-9 and J usage is TRBJ2-7; D not resolved. The V and J ends lost 5 bases and 4 bases respectively, with 12 bases between them. Germline assignment: CDR1 SEHNR and CDR2 FQNEAQ (reference sequence). The CDR3 runs to 13 residues. DNA for the CDR3: TGTGCCAGCAGCCCCTTCCCCTCTTACGAGCAGTACTTC. The encoded protein is CASSPFPSYEQYF.

The V and J genes are TRBV19 and TRBJ2-1; TRBD2 agrees at 9 bases. V lost 7 bases and J lost 9; bases outside the gene matches: 7. This CDR3 has 13 amino acids. The germline CDR1 and CDR2 sequences are LNHDA and SQIVND (reference sequence). CDR3: CASTPGLAGEQFF. The CDR3 DNA reads as TGTGCCAGTACCCCGGGACTAGCCGGTGAGCAGTTCTTC.

This clone has only a few counts. This chain's CDR3 is CSVEAGDTVYGSSYNEQFF. CDR3 DNA sequence: TGCAGCGTTGAGGCAGGGGACACCGTTTACGGAAGCTCCTACAATGAGCAGTTCTTC. The V and J genes are TRBV29-1 and TRBJ2-1, with a possible D match to TRBD1 (6 bases). Germline lookup yields CDR1 SQVTM and CDR2 ANQGSEA. The V and J ends lost 3 bases and 0 bases respectively, with 24 bases between them. CDR3 size: 19 residues.

V gene TRBV9 combines with J gene TRBJ2-5; D is undetermined. V was trimmed by 0 bases and J by 3 bases, leaving 6 bases between them. The CDR3 consists of 13 residues. Germline loops: CDR1 SGDLS, CDR2 YYNGEE. CDR3 nucleotides: TGTGCCAGCAGCGTAGGCGTAGAAGAGACCCAGTACTTC. Amino acids: CASSVGVEETQYF.

This clone has just a few counts. The chain recombines TRBV7-2 with TRBJ2-7; 9 nucleotides match TRBD2. The CDR3 spans 18 residues. V lost 2 bases to trimming and J lost 3 bases; unmatched junction nucleotides: 14. The germline V gene has CDR1 SGHTA and CDR2 FQGNSA. The CDR3 DNA follows: TGTGCCAGCAGCTTATACCCTCATAGAGCGGGAGGAAGCTACGAGCAGTACTTC. Protein product: CASSLYPHRAGGSYEQYF.

V and J are TRBV15 and TRBJ2-3; TRBD2 matches 7 bases. After removal of 2 bases from V and 0 bases from J, the junction contained 5 bases not matched to a gene. The CDR3 contains 16 residues. Germline CDR1 and CDR2: LNHNV and YYDKDF (reference sequence). CDR3 region: CATSRLGGTSTDTQYF. In DNA, the CDR3 is TGTGCCACCAGCAGATTGGGGGGGACTAGCACAGATACGCAGTATTTT.

There are a few counts of this clone. CDR3 region: CASSTDRAGLYGYTF. Here the CDR3 DNA reads TGTGCCAGCAGCACCGACAGGGCCGGGCTCTATGGCTACACCTTC. This chain links TRBV5-4 with TRBJ1-2; 7 bases map to TRBD1. Trimming at V came to 4 bases and at J to 4 bases, leaving 10 bases not matched to a gene. Germline V gives CDR1 SGHNT, CDR2 YYREEE (reference sequence). This CDR3 contains 15 residues. The full variable domain, completed using reference TRBV5-4 and TRBJ1-2, is ETGVTQSPTHLIKTRGQQVTLRCSSQSGHNTVSWYQQALGQGPQFIFQYYREEENGRGNFPPRFSGLQFPNYSSELNVNALELDDSALYLCASSTDRAGLYGYTFGSGTRLTVV.

The chain combines TRBV19 with TRBJ2-7; D is perhaps TRBD2 (5 bases). CDR3 size: 14 residues. Germline CDR1 and CDR2: LNHDA and SQIVND (reference sequence). The V and J ends lost 6 bases and 0 bases respectively, with 12 bases between them. Here the CDR3 DNA reads TGTGCCAGTAGGAGGACTGCCGACTCCTACGAGCAGTACTTC. Protein sequence: CASRRTADSYEQYF.

There are a few counts of this clone. The J gene is TRBJ2-1, the V gene TRBV7-8; possibly TRBD2 for D (5 bases). CDR1 and CDR2 from the germline V gene are SGHVS and FQNEAQ. Trimming shortened V by 5 bases and J by 4 bases, and 15 bases separated the two germline ends. This CDR3 is built from 15 residues. CDR3 in DNA: TGTGCCAGCAGCAAAAGGACTGGGGAATACAATGAGCAGTTCTTC. Its translation: CASSKRTGEYNEQFF.